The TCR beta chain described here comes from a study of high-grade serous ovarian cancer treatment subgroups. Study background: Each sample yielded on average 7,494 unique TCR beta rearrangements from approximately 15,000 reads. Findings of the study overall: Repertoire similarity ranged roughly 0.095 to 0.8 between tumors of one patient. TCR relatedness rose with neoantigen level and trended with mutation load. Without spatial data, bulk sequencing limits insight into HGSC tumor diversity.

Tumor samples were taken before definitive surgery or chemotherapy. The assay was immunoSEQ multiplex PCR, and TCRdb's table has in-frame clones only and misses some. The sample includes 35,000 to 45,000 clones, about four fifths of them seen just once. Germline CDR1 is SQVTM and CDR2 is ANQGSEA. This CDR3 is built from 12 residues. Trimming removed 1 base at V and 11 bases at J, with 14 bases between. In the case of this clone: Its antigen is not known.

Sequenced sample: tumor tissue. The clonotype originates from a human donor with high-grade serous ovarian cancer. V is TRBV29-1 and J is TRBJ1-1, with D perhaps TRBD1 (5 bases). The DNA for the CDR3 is TGCAGCGTTGAAGGGGACGTCACTGCTGCTTTCTTT. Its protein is CSVEGDVTAAFF.